This TCR beta chain was obtained from a study of blood T cells in healthy people across ages (dated by TCRdb to between 2014 and 2016). Turning to the overall study: In model experiments, roughly one uniquely barcoded TCR beta cDNA molecule per two T cells was captured by template switching. Using deep sequencing normalized with unique cDNA molecular identifiers, the study measured how TCR beta repertoire diversity changes with age. Four age groups were formed from the donors: young (average approximately 16 years), middle-aged (more than 35), aged (roughly 58) and long-lived (less than 85). Donors of different ages were randomly distributed across sequencing lanes to avoid experimental bias. Using the same blood draw, the study looked at two additional independent replicas of 1 million unique cDNA reads for two donors, one aged 18 to 30 and the other aged 80 or older. Overall results and qualifications from the work: The CMV infection status of donors was not known, potentially confounding age-related changes in expanded clonotypes. Since profiling was done on bulk unsorted PBMCs, naive and antigen-experienced compartments could not be conclusively compared. Compared with the aged group, more naive CD4+ T cells, fewer expanded clones and increased TCR diversity were shown by the long-lived group, suggesting age selection. Estimates of total diversity based on one million sequenced T cells were considered lower bounds and underestimates. There was a strong correlation between observed TCR beta diversity and the percentage of naive T cells measured by flow cytometry. Observed TCR beta diversity per million T cells fell roughly linearly with age, and a significant reduction was already apparent by age roughly 40.

About this clonotype itself: Its recognized antigen is unknown. Base quality data are lacking; no much larger clone is found one base away.

Reading from cysteine to phenylalanine, the CDR3 counts 16 amino acids. Just the 48-base CDR3 DNA is kept, in frame starting at base 1. Taken from the germline V gene, the CDR1 and CDR2 loops are MDHEN and SYDVKM. The library was made by 5' RACE. Sequencing took place on an Illumina HiSeq 2500. A second PCR of roughly 6 to 11 cycles was performed with a sample-barcoded 5' primer and a J-beta primer mix. A template-switch 5' adaptor carrying 12 random nucleotides introduced a unique molecular identifier onto each TCR beta cDNA molecule. Each sample yielded at least 2.5 million CDR3-containing paired-end reads. First-strand cDNA synthesis was performed from all RNA using the Mint cDNA synthesis kit, with priming by a TRBC-specific oligonucleotide. Following uracil-DNA glycosylase treatment, all cDNA underwent a first 18-cycle PCR with the universal primers M1SS and BC2_uni_R. The authors' analysis ran thus. For normalization, 1 million high-quality reads, each with a distinct molecular identifier, were randomly selected from each sample. Instead of being binned into consensus sequences, reads that shared molecular identifiers were thrown out. CDR3 identification, clonotype clustering and error correction used MiTCR with a Q25 quality threshold and the strictest error-elimination algorithm. A nonparametric unseen species model with Euler transformation was used to estimate a lower bound on total TCR beta diversity. TCRdb itself trimmed the public reads at Q25 with fastp, ran MiXCR and retained productive beta chains. Entries that share a CDR3 protein sequence are merged under the most common genes and DNA. These V and J calls rely on TCRdb rather than the paper's analysis. Counted in this sample were just over 1 million distinct CDR3 sequences; around 43% of them appeared once. Approximately 20% of the sample comes from the top ten.

The donors were some 36 Caucasian individuals from Russia, aged 6 to 90 years, who were systemically healthy. About 9.6 milliliters of peripheral blood were collected from each donor into EDTA-treated Vacutainer tubes. Ficoll-Paque density-gradient centrifugation was used to isolate PBMCs, with at least 6.5 million obtained per sample. Trizol reagent was used to extract total RNA from the PBMCs, yielding at least 6 micrograms per sample. For every donor, an aliquot of PBMCs went through flow cytometry to measure the percentages of naive CD45RAhigh/CD27high T cells. The chain is assembled from TRBV28 and TRBJ2-7, and 8 bases in between align with TRBD1. The last part of the DNA fits TRBJ2-5 better; the J call may be wrong. The TCR originated in a woman aged 55-70 years in good health. The sample taken for sequencing was blood. The CDR3 region has the sequence CASSSTLTGVSETQYF. The DNA sequence reads TGTGCCAGCAGTTCTACCCTGACAGGGGTTTCAGAGACCCAGTACTTC.